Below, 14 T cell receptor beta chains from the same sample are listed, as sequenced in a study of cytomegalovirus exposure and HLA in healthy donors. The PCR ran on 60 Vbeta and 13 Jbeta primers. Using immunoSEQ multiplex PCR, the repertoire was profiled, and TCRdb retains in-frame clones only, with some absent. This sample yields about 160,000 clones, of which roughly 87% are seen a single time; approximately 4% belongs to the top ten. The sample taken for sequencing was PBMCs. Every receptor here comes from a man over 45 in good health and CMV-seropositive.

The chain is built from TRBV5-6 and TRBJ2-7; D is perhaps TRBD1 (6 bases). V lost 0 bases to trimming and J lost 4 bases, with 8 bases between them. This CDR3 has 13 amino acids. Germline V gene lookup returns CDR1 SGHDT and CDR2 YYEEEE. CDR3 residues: CASSLGTEYEQYF. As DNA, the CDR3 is TGTGCCAGCAGCTTGGGGACAGAATACGAGCAGTACTTC.

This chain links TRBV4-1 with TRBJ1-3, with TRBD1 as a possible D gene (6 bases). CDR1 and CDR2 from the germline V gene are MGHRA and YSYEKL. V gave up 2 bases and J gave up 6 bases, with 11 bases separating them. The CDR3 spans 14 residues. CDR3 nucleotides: TGCGCCAGCAGCCAACTACAGGGAGAAAACACCATATATTTT. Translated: CASSQLQGENTIYF.

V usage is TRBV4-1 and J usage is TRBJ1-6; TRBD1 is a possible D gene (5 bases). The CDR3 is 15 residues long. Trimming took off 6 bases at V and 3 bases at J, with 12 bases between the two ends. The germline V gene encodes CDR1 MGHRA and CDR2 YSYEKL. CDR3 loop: CASSEGQIYNSPLHF. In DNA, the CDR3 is TGCGCCAGCAGTGAAGGACAAATCTATAATTCACCCCTCCACTTT.

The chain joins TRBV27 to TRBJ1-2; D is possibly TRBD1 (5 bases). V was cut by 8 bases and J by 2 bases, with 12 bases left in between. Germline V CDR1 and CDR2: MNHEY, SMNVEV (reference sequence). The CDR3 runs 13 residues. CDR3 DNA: TGTGCCAGCTCAGGGCATAAGAACTATGGCTACACCTTC. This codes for CASSGHKNYGYTF.

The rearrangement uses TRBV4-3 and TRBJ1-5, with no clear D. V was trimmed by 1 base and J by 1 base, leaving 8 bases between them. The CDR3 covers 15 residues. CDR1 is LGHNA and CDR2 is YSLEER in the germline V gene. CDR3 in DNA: TGCGCCAGCAGCCAAGGGGCCAGGAGCAATCAGCCCCAGCATTTT. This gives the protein CASSQGARSNQPQHF.

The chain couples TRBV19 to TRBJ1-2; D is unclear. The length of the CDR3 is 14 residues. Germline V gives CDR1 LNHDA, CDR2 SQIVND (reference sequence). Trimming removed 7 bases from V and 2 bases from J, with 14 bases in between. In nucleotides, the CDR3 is TGTGCCAGTACTAAGACACCCCCAAACTATGGCTACACCTTC. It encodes CASTKTPPNYGYTF. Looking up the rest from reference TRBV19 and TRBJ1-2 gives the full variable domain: DGGITQSPKYLFRKEGQNVTLSCEQNLNHDAMYWYRQDPGQGLRLIYYSQIVNDFQKGDIAEGYSVSREKKESFPLTVTSAQKNPTAFYLCASTKTPPNYGYTFGSGTRLTVV.

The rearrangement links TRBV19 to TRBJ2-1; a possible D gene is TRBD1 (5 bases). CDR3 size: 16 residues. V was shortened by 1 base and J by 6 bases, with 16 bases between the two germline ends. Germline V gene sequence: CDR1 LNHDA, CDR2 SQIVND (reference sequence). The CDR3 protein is CASSIVPGDSINEQFF. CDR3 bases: TGTGCCAGTAGTATAGTCCCTGGCGACAGCATCAATGAGCAGTTCTTC.

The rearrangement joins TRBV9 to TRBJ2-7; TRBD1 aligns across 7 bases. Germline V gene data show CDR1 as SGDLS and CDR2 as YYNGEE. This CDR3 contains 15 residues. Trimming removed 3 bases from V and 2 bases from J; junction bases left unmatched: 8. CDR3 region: CASSGHRDSPYEQYF. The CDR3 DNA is TGTGCCAGCAGCGGACACCGGGACAGCCCCTACGAGCAGTACTTC.

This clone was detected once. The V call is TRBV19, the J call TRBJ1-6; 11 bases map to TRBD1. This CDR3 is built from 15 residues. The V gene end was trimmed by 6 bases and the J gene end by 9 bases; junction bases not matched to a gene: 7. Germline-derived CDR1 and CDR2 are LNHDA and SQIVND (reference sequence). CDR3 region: CASSYGTGGSSPLHF. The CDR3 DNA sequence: TGTGCCAGTAGCTACGGGACAGGGGGAAGTTCACCCCTCCACTTT.

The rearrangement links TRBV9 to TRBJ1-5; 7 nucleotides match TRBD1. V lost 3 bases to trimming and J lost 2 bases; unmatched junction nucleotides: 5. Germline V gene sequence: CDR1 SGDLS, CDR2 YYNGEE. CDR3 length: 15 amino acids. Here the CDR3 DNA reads TGTGCCAGCAGCGCCCGGGACAGCGGCAATCAGCCCCAGCATTTT. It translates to CASSARDSGNQPQHF.

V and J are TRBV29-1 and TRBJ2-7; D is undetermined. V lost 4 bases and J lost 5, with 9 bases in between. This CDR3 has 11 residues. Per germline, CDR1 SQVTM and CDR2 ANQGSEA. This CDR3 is CSVARGDEQYF. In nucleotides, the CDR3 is TGCAGCGTTGCGAGAGGTGACGAGCAGTACTTC.

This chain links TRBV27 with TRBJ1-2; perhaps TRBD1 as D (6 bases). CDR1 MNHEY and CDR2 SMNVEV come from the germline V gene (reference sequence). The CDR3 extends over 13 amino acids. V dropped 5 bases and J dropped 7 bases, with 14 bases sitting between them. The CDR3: CASSPQQGTGYTF. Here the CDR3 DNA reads TGTGCCAGCAGTCCCCAACAGGGTACTGGCTACACCTTC.

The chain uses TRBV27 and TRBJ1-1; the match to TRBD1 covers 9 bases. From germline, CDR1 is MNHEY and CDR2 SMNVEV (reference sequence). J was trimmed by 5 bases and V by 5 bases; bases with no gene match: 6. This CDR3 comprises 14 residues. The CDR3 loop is CASSLGQGRTEAFF. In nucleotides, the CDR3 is TGTGCCAGCAGTCTGGGACAGGGACGGACTGAAGCTTTCTTT.

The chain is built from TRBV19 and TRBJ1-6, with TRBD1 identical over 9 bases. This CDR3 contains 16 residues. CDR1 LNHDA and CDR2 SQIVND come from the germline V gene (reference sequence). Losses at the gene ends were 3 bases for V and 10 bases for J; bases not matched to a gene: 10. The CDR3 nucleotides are TGTGCCAGTAGTATCTACACGGGACAGGGAGAGTCACCCCTCCACTTT. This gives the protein CASSIYTGQGESPLHF.